What follows are 4 T cell receptor beta chains derived from one specimen sequenced in a study of blood T cells in healthy people across ages. The second PCR ran roughly 6 to 11 cycles with a sample-barcoded 5' primer and J-beta primers. MiXCR was run by TCRdb on the 5' RACE reads, yielding one entry per CDR3 protein. The repertoire consists of some 1 million distinct CDR3 sequences, with 35% to 55% occurring once and the leading ten covering approximately 19%. The sample consisted of blood. The receptor source for this set is a woman in her sixties in good health.

This chain links TRBV28 with TRBJ1-2, with 7 bases lining up with TRBD1. The V segment lost 7 bases and the J segment 8 bases; nucleotides outside the gene matches: 7. Germline CDR1 and CDR2: MDHEN and SYDVKM. This CDR3 spans 12 amino acids. The CDR3 sequence: CASKSGGQGYTF. The CDR3 nucleotides are TGTGCCAGCAAGTCAGGGGGGCAGGGCTACACCTTC.

V is TRBV5-1 and J is TRBJ2-5; TRBD2 aligns across 10 bases. The CDR3 is made up of 16 amino acids. The trim removed 4 bases at V and 11 bases at J, leaving 17 bases unmatched. CDR1 is SGHRS, CDR2 YFSETQ, per germline. CDR3 coding DNA: TGCGCCAGCAGCCTCGGAGCGGGAGGGCCTTACGGGGAGCAGTACTTC. This gives the protein CASSLGAGGPYGEQYF.

This sequence joins TRBV2 and TRBJ2-3, with D unresolved. Germline-derived CDR1 and CDR2 are SNHLY and FYNNEI. V was trimmed by 6 bases and J by 4 bases, leaving 14 bases between them. This CDR3 has 14 residues. CDR3 residues: CASRVSPTADTQYF. As DNA, the CDR3 is TGTGCCAGCAGGGTTTCGCCGACTGCAGATACGCAGTATTTT.

This clonotype was detected many times. The J gene is TRBJ2-7, the V gene TRBV12-3 or TRBV12-4; 14 bases are shared with TRBD2. J lost 3 bases, V lost 5 bases, and 9 bases had no gene match. The length of the CDR3 is 17 residues. CDR3 sequence: CASSPRLAGGRLYEQYF. The CDR3 DNA reads TGTGCCAGCAGTCCACGACTAGCGGGAGGGCGGCTCTACGAGCAGTACTTC.